This passage covers 32 T cell receptor beta chains from one sample sequenced in a study of post-analysis software for immune sequencing data (dated by TCRdb to 2014 to 2015). Study-wide findings and limitations: Roughly 5 TRBV segments, including TRBV5-6, TRBV5-1 and TRBV20-1, were significantly more frequent in patients than controls.

These receptors' targets are unknown. The method was PCR. For sequencing, an Illumina HiSeq 2500 was employed. To reduce PCR and sequencing biases, unique molecular identifiers were incorporated into the TCR beta cDNA libraries. The raw public reads went through TCRdb reprocessing: fastp at Q25, MiXCR clone calling, in-frame beta chains kept. Each record represents a unique CDR3 protein, reported with the most common genes and DNA among its rows. This sample gives hundreds of thousands of distinct CDR3 sequences in total; roughly 27% of them show up just once. The biggest ten clones account for around 0.56% of the sample. Sequencing was carried out using blood. These receptor sequences come from a girl under 18 with multiple sclerosis.

This clonotype was seen only a few times. This chain's CDR3 is CASKRGMNTEAFF. The CDR3 bases are TGTGCCAGTAAGAGGGGGATGAACACTGAAGCTTTCTTT. The genes are TRBV6-5 and TRBJ1-1, with D possibly matching TRBD1 (6 bases). In germline, CDR1 is MNHEY, CDR2 SVGAGI. This CDR3 contains 13 residues. The V gene lost 9 bases and the J gene lost 0 bases, with 11 bases spanning the gap.

The chain joins TRBV10-3 to TRBJ1-5; 7 nucleotides align to TRBD1. V lost 7 bases to trimming and J lost 9 bases; unmatched junction nucleotides: 12. There are 14 residues in the CDR3. Per germline, CDR1 ENHRY and CDR2 SYGVKD. The CDR3 reads CAINTDRQARPQHF. The CDR3 DNA reads as TGTGCCATCAATACGGACAGGCAGGCTCGGCCCCAGCATTTT.

In DNA form, the CDR3 reads TGCAGTGCTAGGGGATGGGGACAATCTTATAGCGGTCAGCCCCAGCATTTT. Translating it yields CSARGWGQSYSGQPQHF. The chain employs TRBV20-1 and TRBJ1-5; D might be TRBD1 (6 bases). The germline CDR1 and CDR2 sequences are DFQATT and SNEGSKA (reference sequence). This CDR3 spans 17 amino acids. The V gene lost 3 bases and the J gene lost 6 bases, with 24 bases spanning the gap.

A few counts support this clonotype. The chain uses TRBV9 and TRBJ2-7; 7 bases line up with TRBD2. The end of the DNA aligns better with TRBJ2-5, so the J call may be wrong. Germline CDR1 and CDR2: SGDLS and YYNGEE. The CDR3 totals 15 residues. CDR3 in DNA: TGTGCCAGCAGCGGTTATGGGGGGGGGCAAGAGACCCAGTACTTC. This translates into CASSGYGGGQETQYF.

This clonotype occurred a few times. The rearrangement joins TRBV15 to TRBJ2-7, with unresolved D. The germline V and J ends were trimmed by 0 bases and 6 bases, with 9 bases remaining between them. Germline lookup yields CDR1 LNHNV and CDR2 YYDKDF (reference sequence). This CDR3 is built from 13 residues. The CDR3 DNA sequence: TGTGCCACCAGCAGAGATCTGTTGGGCGAGCAGTACTTC. Protein sequence: CATSRDLLGEQYF.

The J gene is TRBJ2-7, the V gene TRBV7-9; D might be TRBD2 (6 bases). V was pared by 5 bases and J by 5 bases, with 19 bases between. The CDR3 is 15 residues long. Germline values: CDR1 SEHNR, CDR2 FQNEAQ (reference sequence). This CDR3 is CASSLGDGRPNEQYF. The CDR3 region has the DNA TGTGCCAGCAGCCTAGGGGACGGGAGACCTAACGAGCAGTACTTC.

CDR3 DNA: TGCAGTGCTAGGAATTTTAATGCCCAGCCCCAGCATTTT. Translating it yields CSARNFNAQPQHF. The rearrangement uses TRBV20-1 and TRBJ1-5, with unresolved D. Germline loops: CDR1 DFQATT, CDR2 SNEGSKA (reference sequence). Deletions cut 3 bases from V and 7 bases from J, with 13 bases between. The CDR3 extends over 13 amino acids.

This clonotype was detected a few times. The chain uses TRBV3-1 and TRBJ2-5; D is perhaps TRBD1 or TRBD2 (5 bases each). Germline CDR1 LGHDT, CDR2 YNNKEL (reference sequence). The CDR3 is made up of 17 amino acids. V lost 3 bases and J lost 1, with 18 bases in between. The CDR3, as DNA: TGTGCCAGCAGCCAGGGACCGATACTCTTAGTCCAAGAGACCCAGTACTTC. Translation gives CASSQGPILLVQETQYF.

J is TRBJ2-1 and V is TRBV29-1; 7 bases align to TRBD2. This CDR3 contains 14 residues. The germline V gene has CDR1 SQVTM and CDR2 ANQGSEA. With 3 bases clipped from V and 8 bases from J, the junction kept 10 bases outside the gene matches. CDR3 protein: CSVDLGGRADEQFF. In nucleotides, the CDR3 is TGCAGCGTTGACTTAGGTGGGAGGGCCGATGAGCAGTTCTTC.

This clonotype was seen repeatedly, ten times or more. The chain has TRBV6-6 and TRBJ1-2; TRBD1 might be the D (6 bases). V lost 2 bases, J lost 0 bases, and 10 bases lay in between. This CDR3 is built from 15 residues. The germline CDR1 and CDR2 sequences are MNHNY and SVGAGI (reference sequence). The CDR3 nucleotides read TGTGCCAGCAGTTACGGGGACATTACTAACTATGGCTACACCTTC. This sequence encodes CASSYGDITNYGYTF.

There are a few counts of this clonotype. A much larger clone lies one base from this, so it may be a read error. V usage is TRBV29-1 and J usage is TRBJ2-1; 8 nucleotides agree with TRBD2. From germline, CDR1 is SQVTM and CDR2 ANQGSEA. The J segment lost 6 bases and the V segment lost 4 bases, leaving 8 bases of the junction unmatched. The CDR3 totals 14 residues. CDR3 bases: TGCAGCGTTGTTACGGGAGGGCCAGGCAATGAGCAGTTCTTC. Translated, it gives CSVVTGGPGNEQFF.

Details on this clonotype: The conserved closing phenylalanine or tryptophan is absent in this CDR3, likely reflecting a read error. The chain links TRBV20-1 to TRBJ2-3, with 13 bases aligning to TRBD2. Germline V gene sequence: CDR1 DFQATT, CDR2 SNEGSKA (reference sequence). V was clipped by 3 bases and J by 4 bases; unmatched bases: 4. This CDR3 contains 15 residues. The CDR3 is CSASDGTSGADTQYV. CDR3 DNA: TGCAGTGCTAGCGACGGGACTAGCGGGGCAGATACGCAGTATGTT.

The rearrangement links TRBV2 to TRBJ1-1; 11 nucleotides match TRBD1. The CDR3 has 14 residues. Germline CDR1 and CDR2: SNHLY and FYNNEI. V trimming: 6 bases; J trimming: 5 bases; junction bases outside the gene matches: 5. The CDR3 DNA reads TGTGCCAGCAGAAAGGGGACAGGGGGGACTGAAGCTTTCTTT. Its protein product is CASRKGTGGTEAFF.

This clonotype appeared many times. The chain employs TRBV6-5 and TRBJ2-1, with 12 bases identical to TRBD2. CDR3 length equals 16 residues. J gave up 6 bases and V 5 bases, and 8 bases lay outside the gene matches. Germline assignment: CDR1 MNHEY and CDR2 SVGAGI. Here the CDR3 DNA reads TGTGCCAGCAGTCGACTAGCGGGAGTGGAGACCAATGAGCAGTTCTTC. It specifies CASSRLAGVETNEQFF.

The rearrangement uses TRBV20-1 and TRBJ1-2; the match to TRBD1 covers 7 bases. Trimming removed 3 bases from V and 8 bases from J; junction bases left unmatched: 6. Germline V gene data show CDR1 as DFQATT and CDR2 as SNEGSKA (reference sequence). The CDR3 has 12 amino acids. CDR3 coding DNA: TGCAGTGCTAGTAGGGGGCGAATGGGCTACACCTTC. This gives the protein CSASRGRMGYTF.

This clonotype was observed a few times. The rearrangement joins TRBV12-5 to TRBJ2-3; 9 bases align to TRBD1. Germline values: CDR1 LGHNT, CDR2 FRNRAP. This CDR3 is built from 15 residues. V was pared by 0 bases and J by 11 bases, with 9 bases of the junction left unmatched. The CDR3 spells CASGLVPGTGSGQYF. In DNA, the CDR3 is TGTGCTAGTGGTTTGGTTCCCGGGACAGGGAGTGGGCAGTATTTT.

The chain uses TRBV10-2 and TRBJ2-5; tentatively, D is TRBD1 (5 bases). With 8 bases removed from V and 0 bases from J, the gap between germline ends came to 13 bases. CDR3 size: 14 residues. Germline V gene data show CDR1 as WSHSY and CDR2 as SAAADI. The CDR3 here is CASLPTVYQETQYF. CDR3 bases: TGCGCCAGCCTTCCGACAGTGTACCAAGAGACCCAGTACTTC.

V usage is TRBV7-9 and J usage is TRBJ1-4; no clear D. This CDR3 is 14 amino acids long. Germline-derived CDR1 and CDR2 are SEHNR and FQNEAQ (reference sequence). Trimming pared 5 bases from V and 5 bases from J, leaving 12 bases between. The CDR3 sequence: CASSQAWGNEKLFF. The CDR3 nucleotides are TGTGCCAGCAGCCAGGCGTGGGGAAATGAAAAACTGTTTTTT.

This clonotype was detected only a few times. The J gene is TRBJ1-1, the V gene TRBV20-1; D call uncertain. CDR1 and CDR2 from the germline V gene are DFQATT and SNEGSKA (reference sequence). The V end was cut by 0 bases, the J end by 11 bases, with 19 bases between. CDR3 length equals 14 residues. The CDR3 DNA follows: TGCAGTGCTAGAGATGTCTATGGAGGTTCGGAGGCTTTCTTT. This sequence encodes CSARDVYGGSEAFF.

The V and J genes are TRBV10-3 and TRBJ2-3, with a weak D call TRBD1 (6 bases). Trimming took off 7 bases at V and 3 bases at J, with 14 bases between the two ends. Per the germline V gene, CDR1 is ENHRY and CDR2 is SYGVKD. This CDR3 has 14 amino acids. The CDR3 sequence: CAINRVGATDTQYF. CDR3 nucleotide sequence: TGTGCCATCAACCGAGTGGGGGCTACAGATACGCAGTATTTT.

The genes are TRBV27 and TRBJ2-1; D unclear. V dropped 1 base and J dropped 7 bases, with 14 bases sitting between them. The CDR3 contains 15 residues. CDR1 and CDR2 (germline): MNHEY, SMNVEV (reference sequence). In DNA form, the CDR3 reads TGTGCCAGCAGTTTATACGGGCCCGTAGGGAATGAGCAGTTCTTC. Translated: CASSLYGPVGNEQFF.

V is TRBV4-1 and J is TRBJ1-1; possible D gene TRBD1, 6 bases. This CDR3 contains 15 residues. The germline V and J ends were trimmed by 2 bases and 10 bases, with 20 bases remaining between them. CDR1 is MGHRA and CDR2 is YSYEKL in the germline V gene. The DNA of the CDR3 is TGCGCCAGCAGCCAACCGTCCCGGGACACCGCCTCAGCTTTCTTT. Its protein product is CASSQPSRDTASAFF.

The V gene is TRBV12-3 or TRBV12-4, the J gene TRBJ1-2; 7 bases map to TRBD1. V trimming: 5 bases; J trimming: 8 bases; junction bases outside the gene matches: 5. The CDR3 is 12 amino acids. CDR3 sequence: CASSPWTGGYTF. For the CDR3, the DNA is TGTGCCAGCAGTCCCTGGACAGGCGGCTACACCTTC.

This clonotype has ten or more counts. The chain combines TRBV20-1 with TRBJ2-1; D may correspond to TRBD1 or TRBD2 (6 bases each). With 7 bases removed from V and 2 bases from J, the gap between germline ends came to 12 bases. There are 13 residues in the CDR3. Germline V CDR1 and CDR2: DFQATT, SNEGSKA (reference sequence). The CDR3 region has the DNA TGCAGTGTTAAGGGGGGCACCTACAATGAGCAGTTCTTC. Amino acid sequence: CSVKGGTYNEQFF.

This clonotype was detected only a few times. This chain joins TRBV3-1 and TRBJ1-1; D ambiguous. Trimming left V 3 bases short and J 3 bases short, with 17 bases between. The CDR3 loop spans 16 amino acids. CDR1 is LGHDT and CDR2 is YNNKEL in the germline V gene (reference sequence). The CDR3 loop reads CASSQGRTGVDTEAFF. CDR3 nucleotides: TGTGCCAGCAGCCAGGGCAGGACGGGTGTCGACACTGAAGCTTTCTTT. The whole variable domain, filled in from reference TRBV3-1 and TRBJ1-1, reads DTAVSQTPKYLVTQMGNDKSIKCEQNLGHDTMYWYKQDSKKFLKIMFSYNNKELIINETVPNRFSPKSPDKAHLNLHINSLELGDSAVYFCASSQGRTGVDTEAFFGQGTRLTVV.

V usage is TRBV9 and J usage is TRBJ2-1; D gene uncertain. CDR3 length equals 12 residues. CDR1 and CDR2 (germline): SGDLS, YYNGEE. V was shortened by 2 bases and J by 7 bases, with 7 bases between the two germline ends. As DNA, the CDR3 is TGTGCCAGCAGCGTCCCGAGGAATGAGCAGTTCTTC. As protein: CASSVPRNEQFF.

This clonotype occurred a few times. The gene calls are TRBV6-2 or TRBV6-3 and TRBJ1-5; no clear D gene. The germline V and J ends were trimmed by 4 bases and 1 base, with 11 bases remaining between them. Germline CDR1 reads MNHEY; CDR2 reads SVGEGT. The CDR3 covers 15 residues. The CDR3 nucleotides read TGTGCCAGCAGTTGGCTGGGAGGAAGCAATCAGCCCCAGCATTTT. Translation gives CASSWLGGSNQPQHF.

This clonotype was seen a few times. The rearrangement links TRBV6-1 to TRBJ2-7; 7 nucleotides line up with TRBD1. CDR1 and CDR2 from the germline V gene are MNHNS and SASEGT. V was pared by 9 bases and J by 2 bases, with 10 bases of the junction left unmatched. The CDR3 totals 14 residues. CDR3 region: CASIDRDRPYEQYF. The CDR3 DNA reads as TGTGCCAGTATTGACCGGGACAGACCCTACGAGCAGTACTTC.

This clonotype was seen more than once but under ten times. The chain has TRBV27 and TRBJ1-2; the match to TRBD1 covers 10 bases. CDR1 and CDR2 (germline): MNHEY, SMNVEV (reference sequence). Trimming cost V 6 bases and J 1 base; bases outside gene matches: 8. This CDR3 comprises 16 residues. CDR3 region: CASSDRGPVNNYGYTF. The CDR3 DNA is TGTGCCAGCAGCGACAGGGGGCCCGTTAATAACTATGGCTACACCTTC.

The table lists this clonotype with a few counts. Its ends do not fully match the called genes, so a read error is possible. The chain joins TRBV18 to TRBJ1-4; D unresolved. The germline CDR1 and CDR2 sequences are KGHSH and LQKENI. The CDR3 contains 12 residues. CDR3 bases: TGTGCCGGCTCACCAACTAATGAAAAACTGTTTTTT. It codes for CAGSPTNEKLFF.

The chain uses TRBV29-1 and TRBJ1-3; D is unresolved. This CDR3 is built from 13 residues. V shed 7 bases and J shed 0 bases, with 10 bases lying between them. Germline V gene lookup returns CDR1 SQVTM and CDR2 ANQGSEA. CDR3 amino acids: CSANGGSGNTIYF. In DNA, the CDR3 is TGCAGCGCGAACGGAGGCTCTGGAAACACCATATATTTT.

This clonotype was detected only a few times. The V call is TRBV10-3, the J call TRBJ2-5, with TRBD2 as a possible D gene (7 bases). Germline CDR1 is ENHRY and CDR2 is SYGVKD. V was trimmed by 4 bases and J by 5 bases, leaving 14 bases between them. The CDR3 runs 14 residues. CDR3 nucleotides: TGTGCCATCAGTGTAGGCGGGGGCTTGGAGACCCAGTACTTC. Protein sequence: CAISVGGGLETQYF.